Included here is one TCR beta chain sequence, with context. No antigen is known for it. These data originate in a study of CD8+ T cells in alopecia areata. Study conclusions and caveats: Among patients, TCR sharing was less clear than in mice, a difference possibly due in part to HLA diversity in the patient population. Compared with normal scalp, lesional scalp had higher clonality and more expanded CD8+ clones. Normal skin's resident alphabeta T cells are also sequenced in scalp samples.

Following extraction, RNA underwent reverse transcription to cDNA, which served as the sequencing template. Assay used: immunoSEQ multiplex PCR; TCRdb lists only in-frame clones, some missing. The sample lists under 65,000 clones, 44% occurring once. Specimens obtained from alopecia areata patients comprised lesional scalp punch biopsies and peripheral blood. This CDR3 has 13 amino acids. In germline, CDR1 is SEHNR, CDR2 FQNEAQ (reference sequence). V lost 5 bases, J lost 7 bases, and 15 bases lay in between. This clonotype was sampled from a human donor with alopecia areata. The chain couples TRBV7-9 to TRBJ2-7, with D possibly matching TRBD1 (5 bases). Specimen: NKG2D-low CD8+ T cells sorted from blood. CDR3: CASSRSTVNEQYF. The CDR3, as DNA: TGTGCCAGCAGCCGATCGACAGTGAATGAGCAGTACTTC.